Detailed here is one T cell receptor (beta chain). The data were obtained in a study of blood T cell repertoires in COVID-19. Profiled with immunoSEQ multiplex PCR; TCRdb holds only in-frame clones, not every one. Of roughly 120,000 clones listed, 70% to 90% were seen once; the top ten hold about 4.5%. The germline V gene has CDR1 SGDLS and CDR2 YYNGEE. This CDR3 is 14 amino acids long. Trimming took off 4 bases at V and 4 bases at J, with 12 bases between the two ends. This chain links TRBV9 with TRBJ1-3; TRBD1 might be the D (5 bases). The origin of this receptor is a woman aged 45-65 years with acute or convalescent COVID-19. Sequencing was performed on peripheral blood. CDR3 residues: CASSLGGLGNTIYF. The CDR3 DNA follows: TGTGCCAGCAGCCTTGGGGGGTTAGGAAACACCATATATTTT.